This TCR beta chain was recorded in a study of T cells in localized non-small cell lung cancer. The V end was cut by 3 bases, the J end by 2 bases, with 12 bases between. This CDR3 has 15 amino acids. CDR1 SGHNT and CDR2 YENEEA come from the germline V gene. The method was immunoSEQ multiplex PCR; TCRdb's version includes in-frame clones alone and lacks a portion of them. The data contain about 2,200 clones, 23% of them seen just once; the ten biggest clones take up over 6%. Only a few counts were recorded for this clone. This sequence was found in a man aged 40 to 70 with stage III lung adenocarcinoma. The rearrangement uses TRBV11-3 and TRBJ2-3; possibly TRBD2 for D (6 bases). Specimen: lung tumor tissue, collected before any cancer treatment. The CDR3 sequence: CASSLGGHYTDTQYF. CDR3 in DNA: TGTGCCAGCAGCTTGGGAGGACACTACACAGATACGCAGTATTTT.